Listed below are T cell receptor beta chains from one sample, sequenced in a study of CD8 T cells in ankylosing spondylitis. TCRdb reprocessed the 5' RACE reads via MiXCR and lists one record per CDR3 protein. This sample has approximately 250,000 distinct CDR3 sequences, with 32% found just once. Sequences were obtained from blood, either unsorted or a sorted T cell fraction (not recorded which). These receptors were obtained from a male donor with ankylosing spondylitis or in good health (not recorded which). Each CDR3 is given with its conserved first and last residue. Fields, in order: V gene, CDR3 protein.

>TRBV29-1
CSVPLLGGPTDTQYF
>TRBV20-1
CSVTSPSDYNEQFF
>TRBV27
CASSPGLAYEQYF
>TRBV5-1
CASSPQAGGLTDTQYF
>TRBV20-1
CSARDELADSTDTQYF
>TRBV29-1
CSVEGGLAGGTQYF
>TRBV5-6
CASRYGLTSGSEQFF
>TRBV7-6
CASSLESDTIYF
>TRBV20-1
CSASGSEAETQYF
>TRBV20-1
CSALPYLAGGRYTQYF
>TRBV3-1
CASSPRDHEQYF
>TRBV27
CASSLTAGTDTQYF
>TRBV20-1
CSARYQGRGETQYF
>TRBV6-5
CASSYMGVAGDEQFF
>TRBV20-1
CSARAEGEGETQYF
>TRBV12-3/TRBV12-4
CASTGTAINEKLFF
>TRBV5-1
CASSFVTDHEKLFF
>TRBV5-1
CASSPYSGGAGETQYF
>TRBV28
CASSLWMRAMYF
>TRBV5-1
CASSFVSSSREQFF
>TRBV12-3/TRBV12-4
CASSLGQGSSYEQYF
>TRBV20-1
CSGTGGYNEQFF
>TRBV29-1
CSARGSGGETQYF
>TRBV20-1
CSANGRVNEQYF
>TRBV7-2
CASSLVGGKETQYF
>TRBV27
CASSPLGAGSHEQYF
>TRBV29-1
CSVVGALNADTQYF